The following is a TCR beta chain sequence with its context. What it recognizes is unknown. The data were taken from a study of monozygotic twins with inflammatory bowel disease. Study observations and caveats: Discordant twins showed the same repertoire similarity as concordant twins, possibly from limited power.

The CDR3 is 13 amino acids. Germline assignment: CDR1 SEHNR and CDR2 FQNEAQ (reference sequence). TCRdb reprocessed the 5' RACE reads and stores each CDR3 protein as one record, lacking DNA. The sample's table shows about 330,000 distinct CDR3 sequences. Material for sequencing was blood. The gene calls are TRBV7-9 and TRBJ2-3; TCRdb proposes TRBD1, but this gene call is untestable without DNA. The receptor comes from a human donor with ulcerative colitis or Crohn's disease, or a healthy co-twin of an affected twin (not recorded which). The CDR3 protein is CASGTRVTDTQYF.